This T cell receptor (beta chain) was identified in a study of T cell responses to AZD1222 COVID-19 vaccine. A word on this clone: The antigen is unknown.

Sequenced by immunoSEQ multiplex PCR; TCRdb stores in-frame clones only, minus some. The sample gives under 150,000 clones, 70% to 90% of which show up once; roughly 4% is in the top ten. Notes on the study in general: Donors skewed white British and female; clonal diversity was possibly underestimated. Spike as a whole was targeted by vaccine-associated CD4 TCRs, dominant at 160-218 and 743-854. Only 5 or 6 individuals given AZD1222 were seropositive at baseline. Spike-specific TCRs gained breadth and depth after people received two AZD1222 doses.

The V gene's germline CDR1 is SEHNR and CDR2 FQNEAQ (reference sequence). This CDR3 spans 14 amino acids. The ends were cut back, 1 base at V and 12 bases at J, with 18 bases in the middle. The rearrangement uses TRBV7-9 and TRBJ2-5; D is uncertain. This sample comprised peripheral blood, obtained on day 0 of MenACWY control vaccination. The sequence was collected from an adult in good health. The DNA of the CDR3 is TGTGCCAGCAGCTTAGGGACCATTCCAGGATTGAAGTACTTC. Translating it yields CASSLGTIPGLKYF.